Below are 14 T cell receptor beta chains sequenced from a single sample in a study of shared clonotypes between healthy human individuals (dated by TCRdb to between 2020 and 2021). Library method: the immunoSEQ multiplex PCR assay. The immuneACCESS repertoire file appears here via TCRdb, limited to in-frame rearrangements. These files lack a portion of the clones; in checked studies, under half of the deficit traces to unresolved V genes, and the cause of the others is not known. Across this sample there are about 92,000 clones, with almost 70% seen only once. The ten largest make up roughly 52% of the sample. The sequencing input was memory CD8+ T cells sorted from blood. Sample cell subset or site, as interpreted from the label and publication: CD45RO+ cells pooled with CCR7-negative TemRA cells. The source of these receptors is a man under 40 in good health.

This rearrangement joins TRBV7-9 to TRBJ2-1; TRBD1 aligns across 9 bases. V lost 1 base, J lost 14 bases, and 18 bases stayed unmatched. Germline V gene sequence: CDR1 SEHNR, CDR2 FQNEAQ (reference sequence). The CDR3 contains 17 residues. The CDR3 sequence is CASSLVGQGYQGVEEFF. The CDR3 DNA follows: TGTGCCAGCAGCTTAGTCGGACAGGGGTATCAGGGGGTAGAAGAGTTCTTC.

The chain uses TRBV27 and TRBJ2-3, with unresolved D. The length of the CDR3 is 17 residues. V was shortened by 6 bases and J by 3 bases, with 22 bases between the two germline ends. CDR1 and CDR2 (germline): MNHEY, SMNVEV (reference sequence). DNA of the CDR3: TGTGCCAGCAGCCAAAACGTGTATTCGCTGTTTACAGATACGCAGTATTTT. Translating it yields CASSQNVYSLFTDTQYF.

This clone has a count of ten or more. The V call is TRBV27, the J call TRBJ2-7; 10 bases align to TRBD1. CDR3 length: 15 residues. Germline V gene lookup returns CDR1 MNHEY and CDR2 SMNVEV (reference sequence). J lost 3 bases, V lost 3 bases, and 5 bases had no gene match. CDR3 region: CASSFLTGGSYEQYF. The CDR3 DNA reads as TGTGCCAGCAGTTTTTTGACAGGGGGCAGCTACGAGCAGTACTTC.

This clone was counted ten times or more. The chain has TRBV7-2 and TRBJ1-1; the D gene is possibly TRBD1 (5 bases). The CDR3 totals 14 residues. V was trimmed by 2 bases and J by 3 bases, leaving 10 bases between them. The germline V gene encodes CDR1 SGHTA and CDR2 FQGNSA. In DNA form, the CDR3 reads TGTGCCAGCAGCTTACGGTTAGGGGACACTGAAGCTTTCTTT. Protein: CASSLRLGDTEAFF.

V usage is TRBV29-1 and J usage is TRBJ2-1; D gene unclear. V lost 6 bases, J lost 5 bases, and 5 bases lay in between. From germline, CDR1 is SQVTM and CDR2 ANQGSEA. CDR3 length: 10 residues. The CDR3, as DNA: TGCAGCGTCAGGAACAATGAGCAGTTCTTC. It yields the protein CSVRNNEQFF.

The rearrangement links TRBV5-6 to TRBJ2-1; D perhaps matches TRBD2 (5 bases). Looked up from germline, CDR1 is SGHDT and CDR2 is YYEEEE. Trimming shortened V by 0 bases and J by 7 bases, and 5 bases separated the two germline ends. This CDR3 is 12 amino acids long. This CDR3 is CASSLAGNEQFF. The DNA of the CDR3 is TGTGCCAGCAGCTTGGCGGGGAATGAGCAGTTCTTC.

J is TRBJ2-5 and V is TRBV15; D is uncertain. The CDR3 covers 13 residues. V was clipped by 4 bases and J by 5 bases, with 11 bases between them. The germline gives CDR1 LNHNV, CDR2 YYDKDF (reference sequence). The CDR3, as DNA: TGTGCCACCAGCATCGACCCGAAGGAGACCCAGTACTTC. Translating it yields CATSIDPKETQYF.

The chain joins TRBV15 to TRBJ1-1; TRBD1 agrees at 9 bases. CDR3 length: 15 residues. With 1 base clipped from V and 5 bases from J, the junction kept 5 bases outside the gene matches. Germline CDR1 reads LNHNV; CDR2 reads YYDKDF (reference sequence). The CDR3 DNA follows: TGTGCCACCAGCAGAGTACAGGGGGCGGAAACTGAAGCTTTCTTT. Translated, it gives CATSRVQGAETEAFF. The whole variable domain, remainder taken from reference TRBV15 and TRBJ1-1, is DAMVIQNPRYQVTQFGKPVTLSCSQTLNHNVMYWYQQKSSQAPKLLFHYYDKDFNNEADTPDNFQSRRPNTSFCFLDIRSPGLGDTAMYLCATSRVQGAETEAFFGQGTRLTVV.

The chain recombines TRBV7-6 with TRBJ2-5, with a tentative D call TRBD2 (5 bases). Looked up from germline, CDR1 is SGHVS and CDR2 is FNYEAQ. V lost 6 bases, J lost 5 bases, and 22 bases lay in between. The CDR3 spans 16 residues. The CDR3 DNA reads TGTGCCAGCAGTCCTTGGGGAGCCCCGATGGGGGAGACCCAGTACTTC. Protein product: CASSPWGAPMGETQYF.

The rearrangement links TRBV4-3 to TRBJ1-2; TRBD1 aligns across 7 bases. With 0 bases clipped from V and 8 bases from J, the junction kept 6 bases outside the gene matches. The CDR3 has 14 amino acids. Germline V gene lookup returns CDR1 LGHNA and CDR2 YSLEER. The CDR3 DNA is TGCGCCAGCAGCCAAGACGGACAGGAAGGGGGCTACACCTTC. It specifies CASSQDGQEGGYTF.

V usage is TRBV19 and J usage is TRBJ1-2; TRBD1 matches 11 bases. The CDR3 consists of 15 residues. V shed 5 bases and J 4 bases; nucleotides not matched to a gene: 6. Germline CDR1 LNHDA, CDR2 SQIVND (reference sequence). The CDR3 spells CASSRGQGASYGYTF. In DNA, the CDR3 is TGTGCCAGTAGTCGAGGACAGGGGGCGAGCTATGGCTACACCTTC.

This chain connects TRBV4-3 to TRBJ2-1; 7 positions agree with TRBD2. Per the germline V gene, CDR1 is LGHNA and CDR2 is YSLEER. This CDR3 comprises 15 residues. Trimming took 0 bases from V and 12 from J; bases not matched to a gene: 11. The CDR3 loop reads CASSQDLPTSVRQFF. CDR3 nucleotide sequence: TGCGCCAGCAGCCAAGACCTACCCACTAGCGTCAGGCAGTTCTTC.

This clone was detected a few times. Other nucleotide sequences in the sample specify the same CDR3. The chain has TRBV7-9 and TRBJ2-1; D call uncertain. CDR3 length equals 14 residues. Trimming left V 0 bases short and J 1 base short, with 4 bases between. Germline assignment: CDR1 SEHNR and CDR2 FQNEAQ (reference sequence). Here the CDR3 reads CASSLAGSYNEQFF. CDR3 nucleotides: TGTGCCAGCAGCTTAGCGGGGTCCTACAATGAGCAGTTCTTC. The full variable domain, in which reference TRBV7-9 and TRBJ2-1 provide the parts outside the CDR3, is DTGVSQNPRHKITKRGQNVTFRCDPISEHNRLYWYRQTLGQGPEFLTYFQNEAQLEKSRLLSDRFSAERPKGSFSTLEIQRTEQGDSAMYLCASSLAGSYNEQFFGPGTRLTVL.

The chain employs TRBV4-1 and TRBJ2-7, with D perhaps matching TRBD1 (5 bases). CDR3 length: 15 residues. V gave up 0 bases and J gave up 3 bases, with 12 bases separating them. CDR1 is MGHRA and CDR2 is YSYEKL in the germline V gene. The DNA for the CDR3 is TGCGCCAGCAGCCAAGAATCCCAGGGAAGCTACGAGCAGTACTTC. This gives the protein CASSQESQGSYEQYF.